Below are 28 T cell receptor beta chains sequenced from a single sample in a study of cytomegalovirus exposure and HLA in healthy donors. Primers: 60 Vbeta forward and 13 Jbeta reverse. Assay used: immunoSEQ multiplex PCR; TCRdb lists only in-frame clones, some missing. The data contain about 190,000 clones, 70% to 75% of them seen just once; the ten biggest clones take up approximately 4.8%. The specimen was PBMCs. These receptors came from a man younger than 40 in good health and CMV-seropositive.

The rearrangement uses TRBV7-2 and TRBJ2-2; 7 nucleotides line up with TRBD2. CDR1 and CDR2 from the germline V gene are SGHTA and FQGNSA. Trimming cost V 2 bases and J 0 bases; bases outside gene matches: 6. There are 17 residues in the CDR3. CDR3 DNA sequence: TGTGCCAGCAGCTTATGGATAGCGGGTCCGAACACCGGGGAGCTGTTTTTT. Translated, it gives CASSLWIAGPNTGELFF.

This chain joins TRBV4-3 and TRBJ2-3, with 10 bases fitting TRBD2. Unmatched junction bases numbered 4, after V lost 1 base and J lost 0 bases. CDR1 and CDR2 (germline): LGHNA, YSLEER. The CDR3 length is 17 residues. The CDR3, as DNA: TGCGCCAGCAGCCAAGGGACTAGCGGTCCGAGCACAGATACGCAGTATTTT. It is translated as CASSQGTSGPSTDTQYF.

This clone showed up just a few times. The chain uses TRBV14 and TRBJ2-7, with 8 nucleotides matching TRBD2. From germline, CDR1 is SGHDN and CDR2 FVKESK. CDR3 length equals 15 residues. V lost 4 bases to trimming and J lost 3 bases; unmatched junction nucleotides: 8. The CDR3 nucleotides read TGTGCCAGCAGCCGTTATGTCGGGGGGGGCTACGAGCAGTACTTC. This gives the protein CASSRYVGGGYEQYF. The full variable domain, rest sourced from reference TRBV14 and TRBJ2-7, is EAGVTQFPSHSVIEKGQTVTLRCDPISGHDNLYWYRRVMGKEIKFLLHFVKESKQDESGMPNNRFLAERTGGTYSTLKVQPAELEDSGVYFCASSRYVGGGYEQYFGPGTRLTVT.

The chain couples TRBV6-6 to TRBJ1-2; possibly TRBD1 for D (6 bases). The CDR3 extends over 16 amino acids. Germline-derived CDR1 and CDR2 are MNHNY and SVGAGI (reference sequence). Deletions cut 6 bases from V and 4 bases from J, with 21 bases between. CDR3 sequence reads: CASRPSTGPGSYGYTF. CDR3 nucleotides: TGTGCCAGCAGGCCCTCTACAGGGCCCGGGTCCTATGGCTACACCTTC.

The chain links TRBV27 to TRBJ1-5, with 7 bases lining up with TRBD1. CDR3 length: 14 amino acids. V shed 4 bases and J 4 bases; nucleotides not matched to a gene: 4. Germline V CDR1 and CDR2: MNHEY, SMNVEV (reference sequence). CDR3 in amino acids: CASSSGTANQPQHF. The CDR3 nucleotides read TGTGCCAGCAGTTCCGGGACAGCTAATCAGCCCCAGCATTTT.

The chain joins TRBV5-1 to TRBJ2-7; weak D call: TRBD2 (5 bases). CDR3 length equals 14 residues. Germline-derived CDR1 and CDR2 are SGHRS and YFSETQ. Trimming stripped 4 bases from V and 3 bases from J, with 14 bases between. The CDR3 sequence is CASSAGGYLYEQYF. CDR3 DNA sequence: TGCGCCAGCAGCGCTGGCGGGTATCTCTACGAGCAGTACTTC.

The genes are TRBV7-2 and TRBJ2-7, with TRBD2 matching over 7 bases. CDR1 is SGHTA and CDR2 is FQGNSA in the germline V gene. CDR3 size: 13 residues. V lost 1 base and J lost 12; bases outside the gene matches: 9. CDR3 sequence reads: CASSLGGGTLLYF. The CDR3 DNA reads TGTGCCAGCAGCTTAGGGGGGGGGACTCTTCTGTACTTC.

This CDR3 is CASSQGGNQPQHF. The CDR3 coding sequence is TGTGCCAGCAGTCAGGGGGGCAATCAGCCCCAGCATTTT. V usage is TRBV6-5 and J usage is TRBJ1-5, with 7 positions matching TRBD1. The germline CDR1 and CDR2 sequences are MNHEY and SVGAGI. The CDR3 contains 13 residues. Trimming took 5 bases from V and 2 from J; bases not matched to a gene: 0.

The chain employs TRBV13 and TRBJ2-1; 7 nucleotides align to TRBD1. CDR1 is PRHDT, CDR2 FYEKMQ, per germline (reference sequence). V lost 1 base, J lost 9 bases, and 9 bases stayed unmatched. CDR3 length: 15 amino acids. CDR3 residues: CASSLARGGEGEQFF. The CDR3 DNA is TGTGCCAGCAGCTTAGCCAGAGGGGGCGAGGGTGAGCAGTTCTTC.

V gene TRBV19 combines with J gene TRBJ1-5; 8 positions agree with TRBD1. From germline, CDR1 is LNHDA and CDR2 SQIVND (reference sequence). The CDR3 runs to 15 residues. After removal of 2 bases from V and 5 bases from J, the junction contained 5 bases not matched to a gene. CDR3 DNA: TGTGCCAGTAGTATACTGGCAGGGGGCGATCAGCCCCAGCATTTT. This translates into CASSILAGGDQPQHF.

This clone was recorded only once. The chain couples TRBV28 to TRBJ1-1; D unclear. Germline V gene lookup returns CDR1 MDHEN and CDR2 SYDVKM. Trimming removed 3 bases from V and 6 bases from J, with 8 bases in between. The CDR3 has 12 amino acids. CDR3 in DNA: TGTGCCAGCAGTTTGAGGGTCCCTGAAGCTTTCTTT. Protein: CASSLRVPEAFF.

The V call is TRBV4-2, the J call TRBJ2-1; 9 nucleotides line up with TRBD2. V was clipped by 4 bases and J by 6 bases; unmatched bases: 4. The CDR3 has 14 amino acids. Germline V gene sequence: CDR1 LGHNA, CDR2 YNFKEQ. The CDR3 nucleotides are TGTGCCAGCAGCCCACGACTAGCGGTCAATGAGCAGTTCTTC. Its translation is CASSPRLAVNEQFF.

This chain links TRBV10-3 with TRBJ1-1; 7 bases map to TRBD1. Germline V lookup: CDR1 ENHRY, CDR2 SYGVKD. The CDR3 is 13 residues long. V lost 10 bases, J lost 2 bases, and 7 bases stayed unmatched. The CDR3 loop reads CANSGTANTEAFF. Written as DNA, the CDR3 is TGTGCCAACTCCGGGACAGCAAACACTGAAGCTTTCTTT.

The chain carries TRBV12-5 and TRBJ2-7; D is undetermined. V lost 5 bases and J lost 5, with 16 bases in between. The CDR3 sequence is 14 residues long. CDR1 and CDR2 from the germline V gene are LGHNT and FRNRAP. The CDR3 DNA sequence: TGTGCTAGTGGTGTGGGCCTACCGCCCCACGAGCAGTACTTC. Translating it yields CASGVGLPPHEQYF.

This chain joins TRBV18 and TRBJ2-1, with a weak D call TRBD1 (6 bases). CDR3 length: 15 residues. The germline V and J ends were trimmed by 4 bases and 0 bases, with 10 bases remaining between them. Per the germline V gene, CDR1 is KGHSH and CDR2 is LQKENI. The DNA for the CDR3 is TGTGCCAGCTCACTAGGGGGTAGCTCCTACAATGAGCAGTTCTTC. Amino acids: CASSLGGSSYNEQFF. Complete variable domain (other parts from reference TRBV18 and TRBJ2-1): NAGVMQNPRHLVRRRGQEARLRCSPMKGHSHVYWYRQLPEEGLKFMVYLQKENIIDESGMPKERFSAEFPKEGPSILRIQQVVRGDSAAYFCASSLGGSSYNEQFFGPGTRLTVL.

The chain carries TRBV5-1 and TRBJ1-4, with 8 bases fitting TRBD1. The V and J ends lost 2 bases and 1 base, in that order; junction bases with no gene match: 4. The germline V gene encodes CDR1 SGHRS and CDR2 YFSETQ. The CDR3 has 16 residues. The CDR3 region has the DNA TGCGCCAGCAGCTTAGGACAGGGCCGAACTAATGAAAAACTGTTTTTT. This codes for CASSLGQGRTNEKLFF.

CDR3 nucleotides: TGTGCCAGTAGAGGGGAGCGGGGCTCCTACGAGCAGTACTTC. As protein: CASRGERGSYEQYF. The rearrangement links TRBV19 to TRBJ2-7, with TRBD2 matching over 7 bases. This CDR3 comprises 14 residues. Germline CDR1 LNHDA, CDR2 SQIVND (reference sequence). V shed 6 bases, J shed 0 bases, and the junction held 5 bases outside the gene matches.

This chain's CDR3 is CASSSTGGTGYGYTF. The CDR3 nucleotides read TGCGCCAGCAGCTCCACCGGGGGAACAGGCTATGGCTACACCTTC. V usage is TRBV5-1 and J usage is TRBJ1-2; tentative D call: TRBD1 (5 bases). Germline V CDR1 and CDR2: SGHRS, YFSETQ. V lost 3 bases to trimming and J lost 4 bases, with 16 bases between them. The CDR3 covers 15 residues.

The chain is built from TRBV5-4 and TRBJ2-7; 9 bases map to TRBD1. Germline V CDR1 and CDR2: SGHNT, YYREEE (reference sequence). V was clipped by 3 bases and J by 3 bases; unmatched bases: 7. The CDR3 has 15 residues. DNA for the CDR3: TGTGCCAGCAGCTGGGGGACAGGGAACAGCTACGAGCAGTACTTC. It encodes CASSWGTGNSYEQYF.

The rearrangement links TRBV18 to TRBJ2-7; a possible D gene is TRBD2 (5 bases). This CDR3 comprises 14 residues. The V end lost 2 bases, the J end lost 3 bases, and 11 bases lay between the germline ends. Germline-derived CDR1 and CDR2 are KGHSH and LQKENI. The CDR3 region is CASSPGAADYEQYF. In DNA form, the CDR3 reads TGTGCCAGCTCACCAGGAGCGGCTGACTACGAGCAGTACTTC.

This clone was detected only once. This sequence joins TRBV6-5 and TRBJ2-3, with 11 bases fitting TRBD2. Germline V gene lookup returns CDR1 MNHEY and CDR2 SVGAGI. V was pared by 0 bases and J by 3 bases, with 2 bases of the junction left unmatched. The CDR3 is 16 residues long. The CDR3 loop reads CASSYSLAGGTDTQYF. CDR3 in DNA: TGTGCCAGCAGTTACTCTCTAGCGGGAGGAACAGATACGCAGTATTTT.

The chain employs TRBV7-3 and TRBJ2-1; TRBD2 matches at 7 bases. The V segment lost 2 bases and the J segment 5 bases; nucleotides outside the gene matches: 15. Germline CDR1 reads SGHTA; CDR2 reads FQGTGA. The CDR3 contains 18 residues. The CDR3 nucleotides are TGTGCCAGCAGCTTAGCCGAACAGGCGGGGGTCGGACACAATGAGCAGTTCTTC. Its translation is CASSLAEQAGVGHNEQFF.

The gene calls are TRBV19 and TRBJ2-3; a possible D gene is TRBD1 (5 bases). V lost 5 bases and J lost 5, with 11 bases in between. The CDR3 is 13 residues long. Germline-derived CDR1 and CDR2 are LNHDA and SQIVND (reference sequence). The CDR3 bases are TGTGCCAGTAGTGGGGCTCCGGGAGATACGCAGTATTTT. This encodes CASSGAPGDTQYF.

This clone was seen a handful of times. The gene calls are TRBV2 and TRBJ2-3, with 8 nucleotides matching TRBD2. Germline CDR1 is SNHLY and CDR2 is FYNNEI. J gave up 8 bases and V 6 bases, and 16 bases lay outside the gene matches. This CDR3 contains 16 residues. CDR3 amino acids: CASRQESGLVVGTQYF. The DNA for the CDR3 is TGTGCCAGCAGACAGGAATCGGGACTAGTTGTGGGTACGCAGTATTTT.

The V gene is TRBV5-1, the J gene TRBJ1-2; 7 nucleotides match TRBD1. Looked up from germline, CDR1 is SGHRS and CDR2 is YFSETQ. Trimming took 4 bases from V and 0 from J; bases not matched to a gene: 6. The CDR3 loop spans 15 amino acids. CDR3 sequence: CASSGTERSNYGYTF. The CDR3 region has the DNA TGCGCCAGCAGCGGGACAGAGCGTTCTAACTATGGCTACACCTTC.

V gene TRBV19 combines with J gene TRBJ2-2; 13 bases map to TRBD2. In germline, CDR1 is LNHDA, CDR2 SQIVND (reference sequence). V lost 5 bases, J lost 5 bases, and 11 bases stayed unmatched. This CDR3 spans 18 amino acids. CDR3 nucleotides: TGTGCCAGTAGTTTAACTAGCGGGGGGGCCTTCGGGACCGGGGAGCTGTTTTTT. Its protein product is CASSLTSGGAFGTGELFF.

As DNA, the CDR3 is TGCGCCAGCAGCCCCTCAAGCCGGGGTAAGGAGACCCAGTACTTC. Its protein is CASSPSSRGKETQYF. The rearrangement links TRBV4-3 to TRBJ2-5, with D possibly being TRBD2 (5 bases). The CDR3 has 15 amino acids. V was cut by 4 bases and J by 5 bases, with 17 bases left in between. Germline CDR1 LGHNA, CDR2 YSLEER.

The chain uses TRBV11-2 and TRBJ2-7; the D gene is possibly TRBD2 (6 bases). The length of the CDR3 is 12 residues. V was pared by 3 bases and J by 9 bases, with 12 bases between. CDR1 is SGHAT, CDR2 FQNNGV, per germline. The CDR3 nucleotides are TGTGCCAGCAGCTTGACTAGATTCGCGCAGTACTTC. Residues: CASSLTRFAQYF.